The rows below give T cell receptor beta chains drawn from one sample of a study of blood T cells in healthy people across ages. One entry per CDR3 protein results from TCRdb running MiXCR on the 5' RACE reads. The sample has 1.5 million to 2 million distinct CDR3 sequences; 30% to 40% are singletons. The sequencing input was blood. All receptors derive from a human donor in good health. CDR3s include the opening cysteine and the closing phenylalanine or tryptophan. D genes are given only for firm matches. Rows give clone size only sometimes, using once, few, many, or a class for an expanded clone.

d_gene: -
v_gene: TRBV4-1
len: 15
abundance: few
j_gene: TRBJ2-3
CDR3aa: CASSQMKGGTDTQYF
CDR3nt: TGCGCCAGCAGCCAAATGAAGGGGGGCACAGATACGCAGTATTTT

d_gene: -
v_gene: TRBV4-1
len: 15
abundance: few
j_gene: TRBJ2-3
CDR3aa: CASSQDGRGTDTQYF
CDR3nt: TGCGCCAGCAGCCAAGACGGGCGGGGCACAGATACGCAGTATTTT

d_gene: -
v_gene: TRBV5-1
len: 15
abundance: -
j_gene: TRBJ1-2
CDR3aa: CASSLDDGANYGYTF
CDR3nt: TGCGCCAGCAGCTTGGATGACGGTGCTAACTATGGCTACACCTTC

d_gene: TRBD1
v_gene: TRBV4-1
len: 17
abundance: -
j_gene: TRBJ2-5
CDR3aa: CASSQDLTPGQTRGEYF
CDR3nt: TGCGCCAGCAGCCAAGATCTAACTCCGGGACAGACAAGAGGGGAGTACTTC

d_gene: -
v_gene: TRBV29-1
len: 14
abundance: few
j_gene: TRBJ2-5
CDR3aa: CSVAKGNGQETQYF
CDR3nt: TGCAGCGTTGCTAAGGGTAATGGCCAAGAGACCCAGTACTTC

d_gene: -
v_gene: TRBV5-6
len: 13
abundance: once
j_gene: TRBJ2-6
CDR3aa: CAGRGSGANVLTF
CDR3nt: TGTGCCGGTAGGGGATCCGGGGCCAACGTCCTGACTTTC

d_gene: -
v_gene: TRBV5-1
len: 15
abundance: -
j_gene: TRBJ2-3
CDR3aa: CASSLRQVFTDTQYF
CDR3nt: TGCGCCAGCAGCTTGAGACAGGTGTTCACAGATACGCAGTATTTT

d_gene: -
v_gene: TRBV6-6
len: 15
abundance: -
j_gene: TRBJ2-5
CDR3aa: CASSYLRGNQETQYF
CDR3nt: TGTGCCAGCAGTTACCTCCGCGGTAACCAAGAGACCCAGTACTTC

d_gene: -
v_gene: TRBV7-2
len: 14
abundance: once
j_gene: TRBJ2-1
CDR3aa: CASSLAGGHREQFF
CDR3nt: TGTGCCAGCAGCTTAGCGGGGGGGCATCGTGAGCAGTTCTTC

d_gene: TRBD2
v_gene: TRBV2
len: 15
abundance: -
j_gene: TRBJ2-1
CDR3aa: CASRSGLAGSNEQFF
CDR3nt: TGTGCCAGCAGGTCGGGACTAGCGGGGAGCAATGAGCAGTTCTTC

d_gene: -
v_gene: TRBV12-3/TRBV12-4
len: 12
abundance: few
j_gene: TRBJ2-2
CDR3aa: CASRTRTGELFF
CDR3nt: TGTGCCAGCAGGACAAGAACCGGGGAGCTGTTTTTT

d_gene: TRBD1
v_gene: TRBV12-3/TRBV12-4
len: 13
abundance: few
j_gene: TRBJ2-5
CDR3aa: CASRMTGRETQYF
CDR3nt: TGTGCCAGCAGGATGACAGGGCGAGAGACCCAGTACTTC

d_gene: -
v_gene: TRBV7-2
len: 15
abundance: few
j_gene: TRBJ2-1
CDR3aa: CASSPGTWFLETQFF
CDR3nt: TGTGCCAGCAGCCCAGGGACATGGTTTCTCGAGACCCAGTTCTTC

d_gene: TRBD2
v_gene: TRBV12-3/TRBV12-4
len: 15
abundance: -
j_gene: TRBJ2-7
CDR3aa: CASSYSGVRSYEQYF
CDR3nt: TGTGCCAGCAGTTATAGCGGGGTACGTTCCTACGAGCAGTACTTC

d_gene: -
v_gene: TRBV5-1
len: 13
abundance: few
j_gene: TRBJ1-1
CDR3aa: CASSLRAGSLAFF
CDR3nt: TGCGCCAGCAGCTTGAGGGCAGGGAGTTTAGCTTTCTTT

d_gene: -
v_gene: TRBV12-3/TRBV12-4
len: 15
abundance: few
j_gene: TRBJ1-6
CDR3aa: CASSLTLPGGSPLHF
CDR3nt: TGTGCCAGCAGTTTAACGTTGCCTGGAGGGTCACCCCTCCACTTT